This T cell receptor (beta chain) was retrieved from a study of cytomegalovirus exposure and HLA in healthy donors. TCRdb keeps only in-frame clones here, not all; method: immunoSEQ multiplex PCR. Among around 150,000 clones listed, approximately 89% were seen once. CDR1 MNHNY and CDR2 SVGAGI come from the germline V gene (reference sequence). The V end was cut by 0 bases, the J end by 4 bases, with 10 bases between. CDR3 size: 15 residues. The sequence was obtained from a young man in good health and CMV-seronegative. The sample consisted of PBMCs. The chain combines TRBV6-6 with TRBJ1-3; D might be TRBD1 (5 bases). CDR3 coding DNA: TGTGCCAGCAGTTACTCGGTCAGGGAAGGAAACACCATATATTTT. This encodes CASSYSVREGNTIYF.